These T cell receptor beta chains were read from a single sample in a study of T cells in lung cancer brain metastases. Sequenced by immunoSEQ multiplex PCR; TCRdb stores in-frame clones only, minus some. The sample shows 4,000 to 6,500 clones, about 83% of them seen only once. Sequences were obtained from tumor tissue from a brain metastasis. These receptors all stem from a woman between 45 and 60 years old with non-small cell lung cancer that had spread to the brain. Both conserved end residues are part of each CDR3. The D gene is left open where the match is weak.

D gene: .; J gene: TRBJ2-3; V gene: TRBV21-1; CDR3 protein: CASSKASGRGDTQYF
D gene: .; J gene: TRBJ2-1; V gene: TRBV6-1; CDR3 protein: CASSPLSLVSNEQFF
D gene: .; J gene: TRBJ2-6; V gene: TRBV11-2; CDR3 protein: CASSLNRAGANVLTF
D gene: .; J gene: TRBJ1-4; V gene: TRBV30; CDR3 protein: CAWSPSTGPTNEKLFF
D gene: .; J gene: TRBJ2-2; V gene: TRBV7-9; CDR3 protein: CASSSRGAQEAGELFF
D gene: .; J gene: TRBJ1-1; V gene: TRBV6-4; CDR3 protein: CASSADRNTEAFF
D gene: TRBD2; J gene: TRBJ2-7; V gene: TRBV11-1; CDR3 protein: CASSPGILAGVQEQYF
D gene: .; J gene: TRBJ1-1; V gene: TRBV28; CDR3 protein: CASRGLRTEAFF
D gene: TRBD1; J gene: TRBJ1-3; V gene: TRBV9; CDR3 protein: CASSGGDSSGNTIYF
D gene: .; J gene: TRBJ2-1; V gene: TRBV6-5; CDR3 protein: CASSSYSGVYNEQFF
D gene: .; J gene: TRBJ2-3; V gene: TRBV5-1; CDR3 protein: CASSLGAGVADTQYF
D gene: .; J gene: TRBJ1-1; V gene: TRBV4-2; CDR3 protein: CASSLGHNTEAFF
D gene: TRBD2; J gene: TRBJ2-1; V gene: TRBV7-2; CDR3 protein: CASSFLAGGPQGQFF
D gene: .; J gene: TRBJ2-1; V gene: TRBV28; CDR3 protein: CAILTSTYEQFF
D gene: TRBD2; J gene: TRBJ2-7; V gene: TRBV7-2; CDR3 protein: CASSSGGASEYF
D gene: .; J gene: TRBJ2-7; V gene: TRBV4-1; CDR3 protein: CASSQEFSPQSYEQYF
D gene: .; J gene: TRBJ1-4; V gene: TRBV7-9; CDR3 protein: CASSLLGLDEKLFF
D gene: .; J gene: TRBJ1-4; V gene: TRBV18; CDR3 protein: CASSLYEGTGEKLFF
D gene: .; J gene: TRBJ1-1; V gene: TRBV9; CDR3 protein: CASSVDKDTEAFF
D gene: TRBD2; J gene: TRBJ2-7; V gene: TRBV6-4; CDR3 protein: CASSDRLAGVKYEQYF
D gene: .; J gene: TRBJ2-5; V gene: TRBV6-6; CDR3 protein: CASSSRQVGGQETQYF
D gene: TRBD2; J gene: TRBJ2-7; V gene: TRBV6-5; CDR3 protein: CASRPERGVTYEQYF
D gene: .; J gene: TRBJ2-1; V gene: TRBV19; CDR3 protein: CASSVKSSYNEQFF
D gene: .; J gene: TRBJ2-7; V gene: TRBV2; CDR3 protein: CASVRADSYEQYF
D gene: .; J gene: TRBJ1-1; V gene: TRBV29-1; CDR3 protein: CSVEDLKNTEAFF
D gene: .; J gene: TRBJ1-2; V gene: TRBV7-9; CDR3 protein: CASSLVSGWDYGYTF
D gene: .; J gene: TRBJ1-1; V gene: TRBV18; CDR3 protein: CASSQGGGLTEAFF
D gene: .; J gene: TRBJ2-1; V gene: TRBV10-1; CDR3 protein: CATFGIHSYNEQFF
D gene: .; J gene: TRBJ2-1; V gene: TRBV5-4; CDR3 protein: CASSRGGYNEQFF
D gene: .; J gene: TRBJ1-3; V gene: TRBV7-2; CDR3 protein: CASTSSQGLRNTIYF
D gene: .; J gene: TRBJ2-1; V gene: TRBV11-1; CDR3 protein: CASSLTLGNEQFF
D gene: .; J gene: TRBJ2-2; V gene: TRBV6-4; CDR3 protein: CASSEKGTGTGELFF
D gene: TRBD1; J gene: TRBJ2-6; V gene: TRBV7-2; CDR3 protein: CASSPRQGAHGANVLTF
D gene: TRBD1; J gene: TRBJ2-1; V gene: TRBV29-1; CDR3 protein: CSVGLGTGPNEQFF
D gene: .; J gene: TRBJ1-1; V gene: TRBV18; CDR3 protein: CASSPPAGGLGTEAFF
D gene: TRBD2; J gene: TRBJ2-1; V gene: TRBV25-1; CDR3 protein: CASKRSGSGVSYNEQFF
D gene: .; J gene: TRBJ2-1; V gene: TRBV7-3; CDR3 protein: CASSSIGGTFREQFF
D gene: .; J gene: TRBJ1-5; V gene: TRBV30; CDR3 protein: CAWSVAGAVLNQPQHF
D gene: .; J gene: TRBJ2-2; V gene: TRBV5-1; CDR3 protein: CASRITDPRRNTGELFF
D gene: TRBD2; J gene: TRBJ2-1; V gene: TRBV2; CDR3 protein: CATTGLAGVNEQFF
D gene: .; J gene: TRBJ2-1; V gene: TRBV7-3; CDR3 protein: CASSPDSSSYNEQFF
D gene: .; J gene: TRBJ1-2; V gene: TRBV18; CDR3 protein: CASSGTGGHYGYTF
D gene: TRBD2; J gene: TRBJ2-2; V gene: TRBV4-1; CDR3 protein: CASSLAGGSFTGELFF
D gene: .; J gene: TRBJ2-3; V gene: TRBV19; CDR3 protein: CASSIRQGADTQYF
D gene: TRBD2; J gene: TRBJ2-1; V gene: TRBV11-1; CDR3 protein: CASSPRGGGRLRGEQFF
D gene: .; J gene: TRBJ2-1; V gene: TRBV4-1; CDR3 protein: CASSRETDSSYNEQFF
D gene: .; J gene: TRBJ2-3; V gene: TRBV7-9; CDR3 protein: CASASTDTQYF
D gene: .; J gene: TRBJ1-2; V gene: TRBV4-2; CDR3 protein: CASSQDRFSAEGYTF
D gene: .; J gene: TRBJ1-3; V gene: TRBV4-2; CDR3 protein: CASSQDYSGPGGGGNTIYF
D gene: TRBD2; J gene: TRBJ2-1; V gene: TRBV7-9; CDR3 protein: CASSSRLAEGNEQFF
D gene: .; J gene: TRBJ2-1; V gene: TRBV7-2; CDR3 protein: CASSLLYNEQFF
D gene: TRBD1; J gene: TRBJ1-1; V gene: TRBV27; CDR3 protein: CASSFLGQGANTEAFF